Described below is a single T cell receptor beta chain sequence and its context. Generated by immunoSEQ multiplex PCR, the TCRdb table keeps only in-frame clones and is missing some. The top ten hold under 3% of the sample, which has approximately 340,000 clones, about 83% seen once. Trimming removed 1 base from V and 7 bases from J, with 14 bases in between. Germline V lookup: CDR1 MNHEY, CDR2 SMNVEV (reference sequence). The CDR3 is 15 amino acids. The sample is drawn from a study of blood T cell repertoires in COVID-19. Sequencing was performed on peripheral blood. The V gene is TRBV27, the J gene TRBJ1-5; D gene ambiguous. This clonotype was obtained from a man aged 30-40 years with active or convalescent COVID-19. The chain's CDR3 is CASSLLPISVQPQHF. DNA for the CDR3: TGTGCCAGCAGTTTATTACCGATTTCGGTCCAGCCCCAGCATTTT.